This TCR beta chain was identified during a study of T cell responses to AZD1222 COVID-19 vaccine. Whole-study findings and limits: White British people made up most donors, females outnumbered males, and clonal diversity was possibly underestimated. Compared with day 0, the breadth and depth of the Spike-specific TCR repertoire rose significantly after two doses of AZD1222. Regions 160-218 and 743-854 dominated among vaccine-associated CD4 TCRs spanning spike.

This clone was picked up one time. Antigen: not known. CDR1 and CDR2 (germline): MNHEY, SVGAGI. The CDR3 is 15 residues long. V shed 4 bases and J 0 bases; nucleotides not matched to a gene: 1. TCRdb keeps only in-frame clones here, not all; method: immunoSEQ multiplex PCR. The sample lists 150,000 or so clones, 80% to 95% seen once, with about 6% in the top ten. The chain combines TRBV6-5 with TRBJ1-4; 8 nucleotides align to TRBD1. This receptor was taken from an adult who received the AZD1222 COVID-19 vaccine. The sequencing here drew on peripheral blood, taken 28 days after the second AZD1222 dose. CDR3 protein: CASSLQGATNEKLFF. In nucleotides, the CDR3 is TGTGCCAGCAGTTTACAGGGGGCAACTAATGAAAAACTGTTTTTT.